This record looks at one TCR beta chain sequence and its context. Its antigen is unidentified. The data originate from a study of monozygotic twins with inflammatory bowel disease. The CDR3 is 13 amino acids. The germline CDR1 and CDR2 sequences are KGHSH and LQKENI. Used for each TCR library was 3500 ng of total RNA. Each UMI harboured a 6-nucleotide sample barcode and was appended via template switching. cDNA for TCRalpha and TCRbeta was amplified by nested PCRs of about 15 then 9 cycles. After re-calling the 5' RACE reads, TCRdb lists one entry per CDR3 protein, DNA absent. The record lists around 450,000 distinct CDR3 sequences, of which the ten most abundant hold 2.4%. Study observations and caveats: Healthy twins shared more clonotypes with others than IBD patients, most markedly active ones.

V usage is TRBV18 and J usage is TRBJ2-5. Specimen: blood. The clonotype was recovered from a human donor with ulcerative colitis or Crohn's disease, or a healthy co-twin of an affected twin (not recorded which). Here the CDR3 reads CASSQVSQETQYF.